This is a list of T cell receptor beta chains from one sample in a study of identical twins. TCRdb recomputed calls from the 5' RACE reads with MiXCR, one row per CDR3 protein. The repertoire holds around 200,000 distinct CDR3 sequences, with approximately 9% as singletons. Sequenced material: memory (CD45RO+) T cells sorted from blood. The receptors stem from a woman aged 18-29 years in good health. Both conserved end residues are part of each CDR3. Clone size is shown for a subset of rows, as once, few, many or a class of expanded clone.

j_call clone_size v_call cdr3_aa
TRBJ2-1 many TRBV6-5 CASSYFRGPETSVRNEQFF
TRBJ2-5 few TRBV4-2 CASSQESGGAETQYF
TRBJ2-5 few TRBV12-3/TRBV12-4 CASSGGVQETQYF
TRBJ2-5 . TRBV7-2 CASRLLASGESPQYF
TRBJ2-3 . TRBV29-1 CSVDRLSTDTQYF
TRBJ2-1 few TRBV20-1 CSAGGPFSNEQFF
TRBJ1-1 many TRBV20-1 CSARDRSRDRGMNTEAFF
TRBJ2-3 . TRBV5-1 CASTNYRFGTDTQYF
TRBJ2-1 . TRBV2 CASRAGGYNEQFF
TRBJ2-3 . TRBV29-1 CSVEDRSGTTDTQYF
TRBJ2-2 few TRBV5-1 CASSLGVSDGELFF
TRBJ2-7 . TRBV7-2 CASSLVGAGSLLF
TRBJ2-1 many TRBV5-1 CASSWLERTPYNEQFF
TRBJ1-2 . TRBV7-3 CASSPTAVYGYTF
TRBJ2-3 . TRBV20-1 CSARKQSSTDTQYF
TRBJ2-7 . TRBV20-1 CSARETSDYEQYF
TRBJ1-1 . TRBV7-2 CASSPTGPNTEAFF
. . TRBV5-1 CASSGRDSSTDTQHF
TRBJ1-4 . TRBV10-3 CAIKGVGSEKLFF
TRBJ1-5 few TRBV10-3 CAISDRGSNQPQHF
TRBJ2-4 . TRBV12-3/TRBV12-4 CASSSLAAKIKNIQYF
TRBJ2-7 many TRBV29-1 CSVNPGEGYEQYF
TRBJ1-2 few TRBV4-1 CASSQESLNYGYTF
TRBJ1-4 few TRBV12-3/TRBV12-4 CASSLGQGVGEKLFF
TRBJ2-7 many TRBV7-9 CASSDKPGRRKEKQYF
TRBJ2-1 few TRBV6-1 CASRKRGEHNEQFF
TRBJ1-2 . TRBV7-8 CASSSQGGVYGYTF
TRBJ2-1 many TRBV6-2/TRBV6-3 CASRGREYNEQFF
TRBJ2-2 many TRBV5-1 CASSLEPANTGELFF
TRBJ2-1 few TRBV27 CASSPRDGGYNEQFF
TRBJ2-1 few TRBV6-2/TRBV6-3 CASNPSGGFYNEQFF
TRBJ1-1 many TRBV7-9 CASSYLTGEAFF
TRBJ2-3 . TRBV11-3 CASSLGTGPLNTQYF
TRBJ2-1 . TRBV7-2 CASSLVGSPNEQFF
TRBJ2-2 . TRBV6-2/TRBV6-3 CASSYPGAEGPGELFF
TRBJ1-2 few TRBV20-1 CSARDSNQRYGYTF
TRBJ2-3 . TRBV24-1 CATSDPTRGRTDTQYF
TRBJ1-6 many TRBV9 CASSVFADFNNSPLHF
TRBJ1-1 many TRBV12-3/TRBV12-4 CASSRGQGRTEAFF